The 21 T cell receptor beta chains below were found in one sample sequenced in a study of T cells in localized non-small cell lung cancer. Some clones are missing from TCRdb's copy, which holds only in-frame ones; the method was immunoSEQ multiplex PCR. The data show around 19,000 clones, with around 87% seen just once and less than 15% held by the top ten. The sequences come from PBMCs, collected before any cancer treatment. The source is a man aged 35 to 70 with stage II squamous cell lung carcinoma.

V usage is TRBV19 and J usage is TRBJ1-1; TRBD1 is a possible D gene (6 bases). The CDR3 runs to 13 residues. Trimming took off 7 bases at V and 3 bases at J, with 12 bases between the two ends. Germline loops: CDR1 LNHDA, CDR2 SQIVND (reference sequence). Written as DNA, the CDR3 is TGTGCCAGTACCCTCTACAGGGACACTGAAGCTTTCTTT. It codes for CASTLYRDTEAFF.

The V gene is TRBV9, the J gene TRBJ2-6, with D possibly being TRBD1 or TRBD2 (5 bases each). Germline V gives CDR1 SGDLS, CDR2 YYNGEE. V lost 3 bases and J lost 4, with 20 bases in between. The CDR3 sequence is 18 residues long. The CDR3 reads CASSAVGTGLGGANVLTF. In DNA form, the CDR3 reads TGTGCCAGCAGCGCCGTGGGGACGGGCTTGGGAGGGGCCAACGTCCTGACTTTC.

This clone has more than one count but fewer than ten. The chain combines TRBV5-4 with TRBJ1-1, with D uncertain. This CDR3 is 14 amino acids long. The V end was cut by 5 bases, the J end by 0 bases, with 11 bases between. Germline V gene lookup returns CDR1 SGHNT and CDR2 YYREEE (reference sequence). The CDR3 bases are TGTGCCAGCAGACTTACCGTCCTGAACACTGAAGCTTTCTTT. Translated: CASRLTVLNTEAFF.

The rearrangement links TRBV6-4 to TRBJ1-1; D possibly corresponds to TRBD1 (5 bases). The germline gives CDR1 MRHNA, CDR2 SNTAGT. V shed 2 bases and J shed 7 bases, with 11 bases lying between them. This CDR3 comprises 13 residues. CDR3 in amino acids: CASSDLQGGEAFF. In nucleotides, the CDR3 is TGTGCCAGCAGTGACCTCCAGGGAGGTGAAGCTTTCTTT.

The gene calls are TRBV30 and TRBJ2-5, with D perhaps TRBD1 (6 bases). The V and J ends lost 2 bases and 2 bases respectively, with 18 bases between them. CDR1 and CDR2 from the germline V gene are GTSNPN and SVGIG (reference sequence). The CDR3 consists of 16 residues. CDR3 bases: TGTGCCTGGAGTCCCTCCTTAACAGGGAAACAAGAGACCCAGTACTTC. This translates into CAWSPSLTGKQETQYF.

The chain uses TRBV27 and TRBJ1-3; no definite D call. Trimming shortened V by 4 bases and J by 4 bases, and 8 bases separated the two germline ends. The CDR3 consists of 13 residues. Per the germline V gene, CDR1 is MNHEY and CDR2 is SMNVEV (reference sequence). In DNA form, the CDR3 reads TGTGCCAGCAGTTCCCTAGAAGGAAACACCATATATTTT. It codes for CASSSLEGNTIYF.

This clone was picked up a small number of times. V and J are TRBV19 and TRBJ2-7; 7 bases are shared with TRBD2. The junction had 5 bases not matched to a gene; V was cut back by 4 bases and J by 5 bases. This CDR3 comprises 13 residues. CDR1 and CDR2 (germline): LNHDA, SQIVND (reference sequence). The CDR3, as DNA: TGTGCCAGTAGTACCACGCGGGAGAACGAGCAGTACTTC. Protein: CASSTTRENEQYF.

This sequence joins TRBV28 and TRBJ2-5; D tentatively fits TRBD1 or TRBD2 (5 bases each). Trimming cost V 6 bases and J 5 bases, with 13 bases left between them. CDR1 MDHEN and CDR2 SYDVKM come from the germline V gene. The CDR3 sequence is 13 residues long. CDR3 protein: CASRKDWGETQYF. The CDR3 nucleotides read TGTGCCAGCAGGAAAGACTGGGGGGAGACCCAGTACTTC.

This chain joins TRBV18 and TRBJ2-2; unclear D gene. V lost 2 bases, J lost 1 base, and 2 bases lay in between. From germline, CDR1 is KGHSH and CDR2 LQKENI. CDR3 length: 13 amino acids. The CDR3 region is CASSPENTGELFF. In nucleotides, the CDR3 is TGTGCCAGCTCACCAGAGAACACCGGGGAGCTGTTTTTT.

The V call is TRBV6-1, the J call TRBJ2-3, with 9 bases matching TRBD2. The CDR3 runs 16 residues. Germline V gives CDR1 MNHNS, CDR2 SASEGT. The V gene end was trimmed by 0 bases and the J gene end by 3 bases; junction bases not matched to a gene: 4. The CDR3 protein is CASSEAVSGGTDTQYF. The CDR3 DNA follows: TGTGCCAGCAGTGAAGCTGTGAGCGGGGGGACAGATACGCAGTATTTT.

This sequence joins TRBV6-5 and TRBJ1-2; no clear D. Germline V lookup: CDR1 MNHEY, CDR2 SVGAGI. The CDR3 extends over 13 amino acids. With 0 bases removed from V and 4 bases from J, the gap between germline ends came to 6 bases. CDR3 in DNA: TGTGCCAGCAGTTACTCGTCTGCCTATGGCTACACCTTC. Amino acid sequence: CASSYSSAYGYTF.

The chain links TRBV4-2 to TRBJ2-1; 7 nucleotides match TRBD1. The CDR3 is 15 residues long. With 0 bases clipped from V and 5 bases from J, the junction kept 4 bases outside the gene matches. In germline, CDR1 is LGHNA, CDR2 YNFKEQ. CDR3 amino acids: CASSQDGTENNEQFF. CDR3 coding DNA: TGTGCCAGCAGCCAAGATGGGACAGAAAACAATGAGCAGTTCTTC.

V and J are TRBV14 and TRBJ1-2, with D maybe TRBD1 (5 bases). CDR3 length: 16 residues. CDR1 and CDR2 from the germline V gene are SGHDN and FVKESK. Trimming stripped 6 bases from V and 1 base from J, with 18 bases between. The CDR3 here is CASSPGGVGYNYGYTF. CDR3 coding DNA: TGTGCCAGCAGTCCCGGAGGGGTCGGGTATAACTATGGCTACACCTTC.

The rearrangement uses TRBV15 and TRBJ2-1; maybe TRBD2 (5 bases). The CDR3 contains 13 residues. V was cut by 5 bases and J by 7 bases, with 12 bases left in between. Germline assignment: CDR1 LNHNV and CDR2 YYDKDF (reference sequence). CDR3 bases: TGTGCCACCAGCCAAGGAGGATCGAATGAGCAGTTCTTC. It yields the protein CATSQGGSNEQFF.

This rearrangement joins TRBV7-9 to TRBJ2-1, with D possibly matching TRBD2 (6 bases). This CDR3 has 16 residues. Trimming removed 5 bases from V and 4 bases from J, with 18 bases in between. Germline V gene sequence: CDR1 SEHNR, CDR2 FQNEAQ (reference sequence). The CDR3 region is CASSPSVAGSYNEQFF. In DNA, the CDR3 is TGTGCCAGCAGCCCAAGCGTTGCGGGGTCATACAATGAGCAGTTCTTC. The full variable domain, rest sourced from reference TRBV7-9 and TRBJ2-1, is DTGVSQNPRHKITKRGQNVTFRCDPISEHNRLYWYRQTLGQGPEFLTYFQNEAQLEKSRLLSDRFSAERPKGSFSTLEIQRTEQGDSAMYLCASSPSVAGSYNEQFFGPGTRLTVL.

The V gene is TRBV5-4, the J gene TRBJ1-5; 7 positions match TRBD1. The CDR3 contains 14 residues. CDR1 SGHNT and CDR2 YYREEE come from the germline V gene (reference sequence). Trimming took 3 bases from V and 2 from J; bases not matched to a gene: 2. The CDR3 reads CASSWQGGNQPQHF. In nucleotides, the CDR3 is TGTGCCAGCAGCTGGCAGGGGGGCAATCAGCCCCAGCATTTT.

In regard to this clone: Distinct nucleotide sequences in the sample also encode this CDR3. The J gene is TRBJ1-3, the V gene TRBV9, with D possibly being TRBD1 (5 bases). This CDR3 comprises 15 residues. Deletions cut 3 bases from V and 2 bases from J, with 12 bases between. The germline CDR1 and CDR2 sequences are SGDLS and YYNGEE. The chain's CDR3 is CASSATGVPGNTIYF. The DNA for the CDR3 is TGTGCCAGCAGCGCTACGGGGGTTCCTGGAAACACCATATATTTT.

The chain combines TRBV9 with TRBJ2-1; 9 bases agree with TRBD2. The germline CDR1 and CDR2 sequences are SGDLS and YYNGEE. The V gene end was trimmed by 0 bases and the J gene end by 6 bases; junction bases not matched to a gene: 4. The CDR3 is 15 residues long. The CDR3 loop is CASSVAAGGGNEQFF. CDR3 in DNA: TGTGCCAGCAGCGTAGCGGCGGGAGGGGGCAATGAGCAGTTCTTC.

The rearrangement links TRBV7-2 to TRBJ2-7; either TRBD1 or TRBD2 may fit D (5 bases each). The CDR3 has 13 residues. Trimming pared 4 bases from V and 4 bases from J, leaving 11 bases between. Germline CDR1 SGHTA, CDR2 FQGNSA. CDR3 protein: CASSSRWGYEQYF. CDR3 sequence (DNA): TGTGCCAGCAGCTCTCGTTGGGGGTACGAGCAGTACTTC.

This clone is a singleton in its sample. The V gene is TRBV2, the J gene TRBJ2-7, with 8 nucleotides matching TRBD1. The V gene's germline CDR1 is SNHLY and CDR2 FYNNEI. The CDR3 covers 15 residues. V lost 5 bases and J lost 0; bases outside the gene matches: 6. Here the CDR3 reads CASSPGGENSYEQYF. In nucleotides, the CDR3 is TGTGCCAGCAGTCCAGGGGGCGAGAACTCCTACGAGCAGTACTTC.

V is TRBV6-6 and J is TRBJ2-7; 9 bases align to TRBD1. The CDR3 covers 14 residues. Germline V gives CDR1 MNHNY, CDR2 SVGAGI (reference sequence). The V and J ends lost 6 bases and 5 bases, in that order; junction bases with no gene match: 8. This chain's CDR3 is CASSRQGGMNEQYF. The CDR3 bases are TGTGCCAGCAGCCGACAGGGGGGTATGAACGAGCAGTACTTC.